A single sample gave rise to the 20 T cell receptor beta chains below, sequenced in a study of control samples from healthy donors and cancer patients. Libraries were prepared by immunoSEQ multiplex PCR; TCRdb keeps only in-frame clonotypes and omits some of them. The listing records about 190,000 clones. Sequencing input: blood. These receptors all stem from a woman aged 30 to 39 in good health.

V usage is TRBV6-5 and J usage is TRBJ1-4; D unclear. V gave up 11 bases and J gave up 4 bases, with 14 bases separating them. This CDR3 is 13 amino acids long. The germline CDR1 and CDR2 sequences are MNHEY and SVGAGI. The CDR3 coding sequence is TGTGCCTCCAACGAGCGCTTTAATGAAAAACTGTTTTTT. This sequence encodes CASNERFNEKLFF.

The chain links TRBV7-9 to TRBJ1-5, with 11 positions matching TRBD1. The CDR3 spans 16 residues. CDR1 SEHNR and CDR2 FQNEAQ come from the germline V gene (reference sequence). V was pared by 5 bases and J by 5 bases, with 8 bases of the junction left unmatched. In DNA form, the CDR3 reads TGTGCCAGCAGCCTTCGGACAGGGGGCACGGATCAGCCCCAGCATTTT. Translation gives CASSLRTGGTDQPQHF. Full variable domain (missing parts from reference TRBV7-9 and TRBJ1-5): DTGVSQNPRHKITKRGQNVTFRCDPISEHNRLYWYRQTLGQGPEFLTYFQNEAQLEKSRLLSDRFSAERPKGSFSTLEIQRTEQGDSAMYLCASSLRTGGTDQPQHFGDGTRLSIL.

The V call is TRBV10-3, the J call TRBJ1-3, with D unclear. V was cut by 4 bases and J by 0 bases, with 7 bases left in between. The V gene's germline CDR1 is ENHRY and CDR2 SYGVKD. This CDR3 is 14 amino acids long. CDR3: CAISVESSGNTIYF. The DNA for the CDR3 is TGTGCCATCAGTGTTGAGAGCTCTGGAAACACCATATATTTT.

The DNA for the CDR3 is TGTGCCAGCAGTTCACACACTGAAGCTTTCTTT. Amino acid sequence: CASSSHTEAFF. The rearrangement uses TRBV6-2 or TRBV6-3 and TRBJ1-1; no clear D. The CDR3 contains 11 residues. V was trimmed by 4 bases and J by 3 bases, leaving 3 bases between them. Germline values: CDR1 MNHEY, CDR2 SVGEGT.

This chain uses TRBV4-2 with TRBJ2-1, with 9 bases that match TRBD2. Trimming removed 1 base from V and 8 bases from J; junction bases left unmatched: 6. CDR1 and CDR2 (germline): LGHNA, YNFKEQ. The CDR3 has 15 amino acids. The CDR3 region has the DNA TGTGCCAGCAGCCAAGTCGACGGGACTAGCTATGAGCAGTTCTTC. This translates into CASSQVDGTSYEQFF.

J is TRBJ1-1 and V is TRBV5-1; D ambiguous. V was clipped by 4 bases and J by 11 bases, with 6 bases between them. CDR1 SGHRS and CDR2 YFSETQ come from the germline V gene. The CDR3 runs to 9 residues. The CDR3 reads CASSRAAFF. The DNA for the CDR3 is TGCGCCAGCAGCCGTGCGGCTTTCTTT.

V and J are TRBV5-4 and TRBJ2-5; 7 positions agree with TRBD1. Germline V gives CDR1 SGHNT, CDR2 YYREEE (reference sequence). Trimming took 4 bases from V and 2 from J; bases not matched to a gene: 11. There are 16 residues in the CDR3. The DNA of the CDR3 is TGTGCCAGCAGCCTTGGACTCCGGGACAGTCAAGAGACCCAGTACTTC. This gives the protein CASSLGLRDSQETQYF.

Here the CDR3 reads CASSTRYRGSTEAFF. The CDR3, as DNA: TGTGCCAGCAGCACACGTTACAGGGGATCGACTGAAGCTTTCTTT. The chain joins TRBV9 to TRBJ1-1, with 7 bases identical to TRBD1. There are 15 residues in the CDR3. With 4 bases clipped from V and 5 bases from J, the junction kept 11 bases outside the gene matches. CDR1 SGDLS and CDR2 YYNGEE come from the germline V gene.

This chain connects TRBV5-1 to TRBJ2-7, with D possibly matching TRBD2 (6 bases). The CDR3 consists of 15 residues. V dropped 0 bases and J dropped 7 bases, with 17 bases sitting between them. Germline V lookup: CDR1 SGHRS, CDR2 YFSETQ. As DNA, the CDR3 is TGCGCCAGCAGCTTGGGTGCGGGGCCAACTCGGGAGCAGTACTTC. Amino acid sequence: CASSLGAGPTREQYF.

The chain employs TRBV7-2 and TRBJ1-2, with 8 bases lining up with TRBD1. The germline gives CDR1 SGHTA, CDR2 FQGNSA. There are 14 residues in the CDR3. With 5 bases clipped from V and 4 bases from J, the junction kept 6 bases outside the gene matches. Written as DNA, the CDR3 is TGTGCCAGCAGCCCCGGACAGGGATTCTATGGCTACACCTTC. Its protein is CASSPGQGFYGYTF.

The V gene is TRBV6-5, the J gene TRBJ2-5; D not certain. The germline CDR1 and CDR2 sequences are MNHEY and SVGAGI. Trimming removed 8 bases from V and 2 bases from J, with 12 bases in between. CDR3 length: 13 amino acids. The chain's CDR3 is CASGRVGQETQYF. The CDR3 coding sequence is TGTGCCAGCGGTAGGGTCGGGCAAGAGACCCAGTACTTC.

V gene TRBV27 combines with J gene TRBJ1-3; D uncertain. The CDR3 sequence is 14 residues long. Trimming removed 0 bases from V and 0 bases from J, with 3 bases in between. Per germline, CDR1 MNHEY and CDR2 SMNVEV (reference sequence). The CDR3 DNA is TGTGCCAGCAGTTTATCAAGCTCTGGAAACACCATATATTTT. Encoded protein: CASSLSSSGNTIYF.

The CDR3 loop is CASSLAQEAFF. The CDR3, as DNA: TGCGCCAGCAGCTTGGCACAGGAAGCTTTCTTT. V and J are TRBV5-1 and TRBJ1-1; D remains unclear. Between the trimmed V and J ends, which lost 0 bases and 8 bases, there was a span of 5 bases. Per germline, CDR1 SGHRS and CDR2 YFSETQ. CDR3 length: 11 residues.

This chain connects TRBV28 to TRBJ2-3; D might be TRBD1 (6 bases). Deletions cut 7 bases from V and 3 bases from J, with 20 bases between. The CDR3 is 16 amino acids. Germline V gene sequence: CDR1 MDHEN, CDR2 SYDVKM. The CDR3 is CASIQLDRLGTDTQYF. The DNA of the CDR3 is TGTGCCAGCATTCAACTCGACAGGTTGGGGACAGATACGCAGTATTTT.

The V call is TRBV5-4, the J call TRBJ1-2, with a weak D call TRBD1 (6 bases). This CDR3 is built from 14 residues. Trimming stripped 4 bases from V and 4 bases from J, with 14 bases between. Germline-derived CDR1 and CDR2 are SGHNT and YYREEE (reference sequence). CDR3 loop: CASSPTTGSYGYTF. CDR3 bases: TGTGCCAGCAGCCCTACCACAGGGAGCTATGGCTACACCTTC. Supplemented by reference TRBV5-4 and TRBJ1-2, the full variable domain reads ETGVTQSPTHLIKTRGQQVTLRCSSQSGHNTVSWYQQALGQGPQFIFQYYREEENGRGNFPPRFSGLQFPNYSSELNVNALELDDSALYLCASSPTTGSYGYTFGSGTRLTVV.

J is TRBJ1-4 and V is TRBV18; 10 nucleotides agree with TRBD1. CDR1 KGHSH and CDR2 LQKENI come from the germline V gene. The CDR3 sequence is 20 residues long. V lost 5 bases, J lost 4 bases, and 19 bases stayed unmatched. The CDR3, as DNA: TGTGCCAGCTCAGACCGACCGGGACAGGGGCGCTCGGAGAGTAATGAAAAACTGTTTTTT. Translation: CASSDRPGQGRSESNEKLFF.

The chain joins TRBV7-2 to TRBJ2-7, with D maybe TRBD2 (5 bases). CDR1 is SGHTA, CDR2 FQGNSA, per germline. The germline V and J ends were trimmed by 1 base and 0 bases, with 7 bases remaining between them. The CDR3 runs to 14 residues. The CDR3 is CASSLVAGSYEQYF. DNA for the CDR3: TGTGCCAGCAGCTTAGTCGCGGGCTCCTACGAGCAGTACTTC.

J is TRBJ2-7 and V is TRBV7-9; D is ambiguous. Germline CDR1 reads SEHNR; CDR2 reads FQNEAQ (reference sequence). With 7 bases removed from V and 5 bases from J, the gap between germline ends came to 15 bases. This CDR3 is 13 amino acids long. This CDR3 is CASTTEGPDEQYF. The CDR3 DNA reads TGTGCCAGCACTACCGAAGGACCCGACGAGCAGTACTTC. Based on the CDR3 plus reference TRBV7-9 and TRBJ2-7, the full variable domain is DTGVSQNPRHKITKRGQNVTFRCDPISEHNRLYWYRQTLGQGPEFLTYFQNEAQLEKSRLLSDRFSAERPKGSFSTLEIQRTEQGDSAMYLCASTTEGPDEQYFGPGTRLTVT.

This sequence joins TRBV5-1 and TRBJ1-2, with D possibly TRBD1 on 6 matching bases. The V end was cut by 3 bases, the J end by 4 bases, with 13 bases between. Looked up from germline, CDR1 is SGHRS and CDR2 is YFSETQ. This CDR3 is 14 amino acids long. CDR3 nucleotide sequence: TGCGCCAGCAGCTGGACAGAGGGAGGCTATGGCTACACCTTC. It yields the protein CASSWTEGGYGYTF.

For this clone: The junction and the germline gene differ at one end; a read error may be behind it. CDR3 sequence: CAISVESSGSTIYF. The CDR3 DNA is TGTGCCATCAGTGTTGAGAGCTCTGGAAGCACCATATATTTT. The gene calls are TRBV10-3 and TRBJ1-3; D ambiguous. Germline V lookup: CDR1 ENHRY, CDR2 SYGVKD. The CDR3 is 14 amino acids.